The TCR beta chain under discussion was sequenced for a study of metastatic and nonmetastatic thyroid tumors. Overall study context: The authors compared repertoires across blood and tumor or nodule tissue from malignant and benign thyroid patients.

In the original workflow: Building a distant-metastasis classifier for papillary thyroid cancer drew on CDR3 differences across clinicopathological groups. TCRdb reprocessed the PCR reads via MiXCR. TCRdb's processing, not the study's, gives the V and J calls here. The sample lists roughly 7,300 clones; around a third were seen once. With regard to this clone: No antigen is known for it.

CDR1 MDHEN and CDR2 SYDVKM come from the germline V gene. The CDR3 has 16 amino acids. V was clipped by 4 bases and J by 0 bases, with 13 bases between them. Regarding the study as a whole: When malignant thyroid tumors were compared with benign nodules, TCR beta diversity was reportedly significantly higher in the malignant tumors. This held in both blood and tumor samples.

No patient received treatment before thyroid surgery. The chain recombines TRBV28 with TRBJ1-3; D not resolved. The sequence derives from a female donor with papillary thyroid cancer or a benign thyroid nodule (not recorded which). Some clones in this sample may be carry-over from other donors' samples. Source material: tumor tissue. CDR3 in DNA: TGTGCCAGCAGTTCCCACGGGTTTGGCTCTGGAAACACCATATATTTT. Translating gives CASSSHGFGSGNTIYF.